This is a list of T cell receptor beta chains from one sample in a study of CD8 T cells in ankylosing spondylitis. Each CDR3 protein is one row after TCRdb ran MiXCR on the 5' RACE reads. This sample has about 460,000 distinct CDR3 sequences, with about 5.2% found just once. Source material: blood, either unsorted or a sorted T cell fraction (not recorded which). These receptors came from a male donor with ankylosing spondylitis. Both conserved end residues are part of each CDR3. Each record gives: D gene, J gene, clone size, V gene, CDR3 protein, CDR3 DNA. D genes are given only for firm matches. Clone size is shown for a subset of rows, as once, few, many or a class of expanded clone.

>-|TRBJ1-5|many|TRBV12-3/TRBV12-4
CASSPTGFYQPQHF
TGTGCCAGCAGCCCGACAGGTTTCTATCAGCCCCAGCATTTT
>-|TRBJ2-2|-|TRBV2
CAASVTLTGELFF
TGTGCCGCCAGTGTCACTCTCACCGGGGAGCTGTTTTTT
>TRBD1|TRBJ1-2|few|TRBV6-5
CASSSPGTGDYGYTF
TGTGCCAGCAGTTCCCCTGGGACAGGGGATTATGGCTACACCTTC
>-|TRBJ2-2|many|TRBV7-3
CASSLSTDNTGELFF
TGTGCCAGCAGCTTGTCTACCGATAACACCGGGGAGCTGTTTTTT
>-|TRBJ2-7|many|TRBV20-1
CSAREQTYEQYF
TGCAGTGCTAGAGAGCAGACCTACGAGCAGTACTTC
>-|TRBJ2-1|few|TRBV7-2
CASSPPWGGNLYNEQFF
TGTGCCAGCAGCCCTCCGTGGGGGGGCAACCTCTACAATGAGCAGTTCTTC
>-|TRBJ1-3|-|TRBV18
CASSALAMSGNTIYF
TGTGCCAGCTCGGCCCTGGCAATGAGTGGAAACACCATATATTTT
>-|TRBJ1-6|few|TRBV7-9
CASSSGQNLSPLHF
TGTGCCAGCAGCTCAGGACAGAACCTTTCACCCCTCCACTTT
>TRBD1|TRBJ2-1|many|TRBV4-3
CASSHYDRGEQFF
TGCGCCAGCAGCCACTATGACAGGGGTGAGCAGTTCTTC
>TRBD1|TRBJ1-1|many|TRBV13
CASSAGQGMNTEAFF
TGTGCCAGCAGCGCTGGACAGGGGATGAACACTGAAGCTTTCTTT
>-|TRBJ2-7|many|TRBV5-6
CASSLGHAWGEQYF
TGTGCCAGCAGCTTGGGACATGCCTGGGGCGAGCAGTACTTC
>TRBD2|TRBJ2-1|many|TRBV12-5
CASGPPQFGTSAAEAEQFF
TGTGCTAGTGGTCCTCCCCAATTTGGGACTAGCGCTGCTGAGGCTGAGCAGTTCTTC
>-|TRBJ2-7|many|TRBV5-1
CASSDVGTYNEQYF
TGCGCCAGCAGCGACGTGGGGACTTACAACGAGCAGTACTTC
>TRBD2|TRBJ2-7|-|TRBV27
CASGLLAGAREQYF
TGTGCCAGCGGTTTACTAGCGGGAGCGAGGGAGCAGTACTTC
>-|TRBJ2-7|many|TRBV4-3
CASSQGDTLTYEQYF
TGCGCCAGCAGCCAAGGGGATACTTTAACCTACGAGCAGTACTTC
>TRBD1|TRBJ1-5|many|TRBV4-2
CASSRDRDQPQHF
TGTGCCAGCAGCCGGGACAGGGATCAGCCCCAGCATTTT
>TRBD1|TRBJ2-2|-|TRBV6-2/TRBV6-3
CASAGQGTRTTGELFF
TGTGCCAGCGCTGGACAGGGGACGCGGACCACCGGGGAGCTGTTTTTT
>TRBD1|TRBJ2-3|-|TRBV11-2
CASSGDRARTDTQYF
TGTGCCAGCAGCGGTGACAGGGCTCGGACAGATACGCAGTATTTT
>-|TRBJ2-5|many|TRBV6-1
CASKRSGQETQYF
TGTGCCAGCAAGCGAAGCGGCCAAGAGACCCAGTACTTC
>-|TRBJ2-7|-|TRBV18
CASSPDNEQYF
TGTGCCAGCTCACCAGACAACGAGCAGTACTTC
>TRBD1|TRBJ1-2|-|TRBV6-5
CATSDRVHGYTF
TGTGCCACGTCAGACAGGGTACATGGCTACACCTTC
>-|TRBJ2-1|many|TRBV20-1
CSSPASGSKNEQFF
TGCAGTAGCCCGGCGAGCGGGTCTAAAAATGAGCAGTTCTTC
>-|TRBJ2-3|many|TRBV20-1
CSARADTQYF
TGCAGTGCTAGAGCGGATACGCAGTATTTT
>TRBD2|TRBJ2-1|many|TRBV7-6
CASSETSGGNNEQFF
TGTGCCAGCAGCGAGACTAGCGGGGGGAACAATGAGCAGTTCTTC
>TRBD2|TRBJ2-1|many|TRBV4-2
CASSQETSERGPYNEQFF
TGTGCCAGCAGCCAAGAGACCAGCGAGCGGGGCCCCTACAATGAGCAGTTCTTC
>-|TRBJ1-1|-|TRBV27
CASGPVVSNTEAFF
TGTGCCAGCGGTCCCGTCGTAAGTAACACTGAAGCTTTCTTT
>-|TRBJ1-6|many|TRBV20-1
CSASQPPLHF
TGCAGTGCTAGCCAGCCACCCCTCCACTTT
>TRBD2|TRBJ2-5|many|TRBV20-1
CSAVAGDQETQYF
TGCAGTGCGGTAGCGGGAGATCAAGAGACCCAGTACTTC
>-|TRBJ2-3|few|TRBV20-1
CSGDLTDTQYF
TGCAGCGGGGATCTCACAGATACGCAGTATTTT
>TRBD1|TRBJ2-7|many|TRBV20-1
CSARRQGDYEQYF
TGCAGTGCTAGAAGACAGGGTGACTACGAGCAGTACTTC
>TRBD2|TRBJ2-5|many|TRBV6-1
CASTSGKRETQYF
TGTGCCAGCACAAGCGGGAAACGGGAGACCCAGTACTTC
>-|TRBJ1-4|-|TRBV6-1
CASSGRPRTTNEKLFF
TGTGCCAGCAGTGGCAGGCCTCGGACAACTAATGAAAAACTGTTTTTT
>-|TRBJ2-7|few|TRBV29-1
CSASRGLYYEQYF
TGCAGCGCCTCCCGGGGACTTTACTACGAGCAGTACTTC
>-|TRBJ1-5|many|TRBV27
CASSFGGRDQPQHF
TGTGCCAGCAGTTTCGGGGGGCGCGACCAGCCCCAGCATTTT
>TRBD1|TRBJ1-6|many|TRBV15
CATSLDRARSPLHF
TGTGCCACCAGCCTAGACAGGGCAAGGTCACCCCTCCACTTT
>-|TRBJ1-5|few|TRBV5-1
CASSWGGLNQPQHF
TGCGCCAGCAGCTGGGGTGGGTTAAATCAGCCCCAGCATTTT
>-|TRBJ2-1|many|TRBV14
CASSQDTGDEQFF
TGTGCCAGCAGCCAAGATACGGGGGATGAGCAGTTCTTC
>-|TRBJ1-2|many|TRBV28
CASSLEQRGYTF
TGTGCCAGCAGTTTGGAACAGCGGGGCTACACCTTC
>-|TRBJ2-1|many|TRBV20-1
CSARDHRRGEEQFF
TGCAGTGCTAGAGACCACAGGAGAGGGGAAGAGCAGTTCTTC
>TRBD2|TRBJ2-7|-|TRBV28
CASSLRVAPGLAGKTYEQYF
TGTGCCAGCAGTTTGAGGGTTGCCCCGGGACTAGCGGGAAAAACCTACGAGCAGTACTTC
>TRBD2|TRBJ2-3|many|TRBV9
CASSVLSGGAADTQYF
TGTGCCAGCAGCGTCCTCAGCGGGGGGGCCGCAGATACGCAGTATTTT
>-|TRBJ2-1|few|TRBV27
CASSLSGSFNEQFF
TGTGCCAGCAGTTTATCCGGGAGTTTTAATGAGCAGTTCTTC
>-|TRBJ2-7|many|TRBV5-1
CASSLGYTYEQYF
TGCGCCAGCAGCTTGGGGTACACCTACGAGCAGTACTTC
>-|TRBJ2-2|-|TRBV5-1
CASSFRDKNTGELFF
TGCGCCAGCAGCTTCCGGGACAAGAACACCGGGGAGCTGTTTTTT
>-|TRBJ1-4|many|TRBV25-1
CASSEVVGLSANEKLFF
TGTGCCAGCAGTGAGGTTGTAGGACTCTCAGCTAATGAAAAACTGTTTTTT
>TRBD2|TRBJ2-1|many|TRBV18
CASSPGLAGGGEQFF
TGTGCCAGCTCACCGGGACTAGCGGGAGGCGGCGAGCAGTTCTTC
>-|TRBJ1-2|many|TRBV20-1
CSAQTPNYGYTF
TGCAGTGCCCAGACTCCTAACTATGGCTACACCTTC
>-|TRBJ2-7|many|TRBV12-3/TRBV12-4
CASSLAYKSSYEQYF
TGTGCCAGCAGTTTAGCGTACAAGAGCTCCTACGAGCAGTACTTC
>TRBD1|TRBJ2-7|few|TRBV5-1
CASSLVTGTGSEQYF
TGCGCCAGCAGCTTGGTCACCGGGACAGGGAGCGAGCAGTACTTC
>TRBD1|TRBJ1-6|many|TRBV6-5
CASQIAGDRGWNSPLHF
TGTGCCAGCCAGATAGCAGGGGACAGGGGGTGGAATTCACCCCTCCACTTT
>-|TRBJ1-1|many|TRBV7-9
CASSLSEGTEAFF
TGTGCCAGCAGCTTATCCGAGGGCACTGAAGCTTTCTTT
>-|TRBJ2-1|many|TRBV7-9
CAALGHEQFF
TGTGCCGCCCTGGGGCATGAGCAGTTCTTC